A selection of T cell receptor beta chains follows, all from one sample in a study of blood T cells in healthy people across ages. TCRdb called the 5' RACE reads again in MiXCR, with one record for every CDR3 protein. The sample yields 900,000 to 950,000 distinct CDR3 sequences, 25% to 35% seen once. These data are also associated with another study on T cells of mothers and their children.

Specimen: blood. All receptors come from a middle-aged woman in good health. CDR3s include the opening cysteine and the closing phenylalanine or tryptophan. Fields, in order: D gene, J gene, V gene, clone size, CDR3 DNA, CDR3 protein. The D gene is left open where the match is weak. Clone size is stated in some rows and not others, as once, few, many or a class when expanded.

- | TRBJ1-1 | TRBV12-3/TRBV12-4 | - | TGTGCCAGCAGTCCACTACAGGGAGAGGGCACTGAAGCTTTCTTT | CASSPLQGEGTEAFF
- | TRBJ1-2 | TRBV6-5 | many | TGTGCCAGCAGGACCGATACATCAGGGAATTATGGCTACACCTTC | CASRTDTSGNYGYTF
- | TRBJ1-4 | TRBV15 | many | TGTGCCACCAGCAGAGATTCTGGGGGAGATGAAAAACTGTTTTTT | CATSRDSGGDEKLFF
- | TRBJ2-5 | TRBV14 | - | TGTGCCAGCAGCCAAGGGGCATTTCGGCAGCCCCAAGAGACCCAGTACTTC | CASSQGAFRQPQETQYF
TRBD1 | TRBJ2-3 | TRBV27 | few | TGTGCCAGCAGTTCACCGGGACAGGATCTCACAGATACGCAGTATTTT | CASSSPGQDLTDTQYF
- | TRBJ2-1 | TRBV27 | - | TGTGCCAGCAGTTTCCGGGGGGCCTATCTGACTGACAATGAGCAGTTCTTC | CASSFRGAYLTDNEQFF
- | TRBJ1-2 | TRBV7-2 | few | TGTGCCAAAGAGGCAGACCAGAACTATGGCTACACCTTC | CAKEADQNYGYTF
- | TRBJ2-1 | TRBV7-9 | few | TGTGCCAGCAGCTTAGTTCAGTCCGATGAGCAGTTCTTC | CASSLVQSDEQFF
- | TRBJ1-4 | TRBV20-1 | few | TGCAGTGCCCGGGACTCGAGGAAGGAAAAACTGTTTTTT | CSARDSRKEKLFF
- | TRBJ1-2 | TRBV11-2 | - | TGTGCCAGCAGCCCCCAATGGAGTAGAGGGGGCTACACCTTC | CASSPQWSRGGYTF
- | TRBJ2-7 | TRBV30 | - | TGTGCCTGGAGTCCGATTATAGGGGAGCAGTACTTC | CAWSPIIGEQYF
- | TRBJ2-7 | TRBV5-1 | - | TGCGCCAGCAGCTTGGGTAACGCAGGGAACCACGAGCAGTACTTC | CASSLGNAGNHEQYF
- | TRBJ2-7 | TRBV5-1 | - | TGCGCCAGCACACAGGACGACGGGAGCTCCTACGAGCAGTACTTC | CASTQDDGSSYEQYF
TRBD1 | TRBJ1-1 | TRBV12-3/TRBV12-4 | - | TGTGCCAGCAACGGACAGGCGAACACTGAAGCTTTCTTT | CASNGQANTEAFF
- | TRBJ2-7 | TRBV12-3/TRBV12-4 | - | TGCGCCAGCAGGAGCCGACAGGAGCAGTACTTC | CASRSRQEQYF
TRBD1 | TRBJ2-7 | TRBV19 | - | TGTGCCAGCCAACGGGACAGGGGGTTGGACGAGCAGTACTTC | CASQRDRGLDEQYF
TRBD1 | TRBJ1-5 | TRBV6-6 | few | TGTGCCAGCAGTTCCACCCAGGGGGTCCTCAGTCAGCCCCAGCATTTT | CASSSTQGVLSQPQHF
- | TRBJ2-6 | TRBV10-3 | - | TGTGCCATCGCAGGGTCTGGGGCCAACGTCCTGACTTTC | CAIAGSGANVLTF
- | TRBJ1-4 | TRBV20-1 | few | TGCAGTGCGAGGGCCCCTGGGGGGAGTACGGCTAATGAAAAACTGTTTTTT | CSARAPGGSTANEKLFF
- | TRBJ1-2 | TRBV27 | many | TGTGCCAGCGGGAGGCCCTATGGCTACACCTTC | CASGRPYGYTF
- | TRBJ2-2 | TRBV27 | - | TGTGCCAGCAGTTCCCCCAAGGGGGGCCTGGGAACCGGGGAGCTGTTTTTT | CASSSPKGGLGTGELFF
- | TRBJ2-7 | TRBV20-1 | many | TGCAGTGCTAGACCTCCACAGGGCTACGAGCAGTACTTC | CSARPPQGYEQYF
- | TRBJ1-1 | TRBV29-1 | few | TGCAGCGCCACGGGGCAGGGTGGGACTGAAGCTTTCTTT | CSATGQGGTEAFF
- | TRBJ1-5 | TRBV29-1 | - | TGCAGCGTTTCTCCAGGGGGCAATCAGCCCCAGCATTTT | CSVSPGGNQPQHF
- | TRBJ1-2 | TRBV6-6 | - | TGTGCCAGCAGCCCCGCGAGGGATGGCTACACCTTC | CASSPARDGYTF
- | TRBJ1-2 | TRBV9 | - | TGTGCCAGCAGCGCCGCCCGCGGTGGCTACACCTTC | CASSAARGGYTF
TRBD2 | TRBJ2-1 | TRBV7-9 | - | TGTGCCAGCGGCTTAGCGGGGACCTACAATGAGCAGTTCTTC | CASGLAGTYNEQFF
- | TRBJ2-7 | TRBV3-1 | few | TGTGCCAGCAGCCAAGGAGGGATGGGGACCTACGAGCAGTACTTC | CASSQGGMGTYEQYF
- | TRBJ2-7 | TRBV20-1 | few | TGCAGTGCCCCGTCCCTCGGGGGATTTTGGGAGCAGTACTTC | CSAPSLGGFWEQYF
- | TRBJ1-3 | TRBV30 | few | TGTGCCTGGAGTGTAGCCGGGAACACCATATATTTT | CAWSVAGNTIYF
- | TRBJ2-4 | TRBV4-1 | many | TGCGCCAGCAGCCAAAGAGGCAATCTGGACAAAAACATTCAGTACTTC | CASSQRGNLDKNIQYF
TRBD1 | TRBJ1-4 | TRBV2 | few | TGTGCCAGCAGGGCAACCGGGACAGTTGATGAAAAACTGTTTTTT | CASRATGTVDEKLFF
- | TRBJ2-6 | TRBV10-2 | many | TGCGCCAGCAGGGGCGTGAACTCTGGGGCCAACGTCCTGACTTTC | CASRGVNSGANVLTF
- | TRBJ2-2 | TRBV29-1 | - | TGCAGCGCCGTGGGGAACGGACTCACCGGGGAGCTGTTTTTT | CSAVGNGLTGELFF
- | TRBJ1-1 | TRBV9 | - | TGTGCCAGCAGCGAGACGGGTACCCTCCAAAATACTGAAGCTTTCTTT | CASSETGTLQNTEAFF
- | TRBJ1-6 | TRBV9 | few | TGTGCCAGCAGCGAGGGCGGCTCCTATAATTCACCCCTCCACTTT | CASSEGGSYNSPLHF
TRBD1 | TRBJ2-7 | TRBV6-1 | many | TGTGCCAGCACCAAAGGGGGCTCCGGCTCCTACGAGCAGTACTTC | CASTKGGSGSYEQYF
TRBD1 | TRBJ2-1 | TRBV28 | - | TGTGCCAGCAGTCATCCAACTTACAGGGGGAATGAGCAGTTCTTC | CASSHPTYRGNEQFF
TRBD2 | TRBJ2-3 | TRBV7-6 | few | TGTGCCAGCAGCTTAGTACCCTCTAGCGGGGGAAGAGATACGCAGTATTTT | CASSLVPSSGGRDTQYF
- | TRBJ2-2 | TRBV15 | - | TGTGCCACCAGCCGTACAGGTGGCACCGGGGGGCTGTTTTTT | CATSRTGGTGGLFF
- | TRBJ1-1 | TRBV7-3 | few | TGTGCCAGCAGTCTTCAGGGAGCGGATAGCACTGAAGCTTTCTTT | CASSLQGADSTEAFF
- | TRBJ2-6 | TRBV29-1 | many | TGCAGCGTTTCCTCTGGGGCCAACGTCCTGACTTTC | CSVSSGANVLTF
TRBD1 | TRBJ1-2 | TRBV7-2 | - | TGTGCCAGCAGCCCGCTACCCCTGACAGGGGGCGCGGGCTACACCTTC | CASSPLPLTGGAGYTF
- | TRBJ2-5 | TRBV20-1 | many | TGCAGTGCTAGAGATCCTTACCGAAACTTCCAAGAGACCCAGTACTTC | CSARDPYRNFQETQYF
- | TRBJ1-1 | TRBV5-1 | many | TGCGCCAGCAGGGGGGGGACGGCGAACACTGAAGCTTTCTTT | CASRGGTANTEAFF
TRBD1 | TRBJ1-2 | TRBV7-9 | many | TGTGCCAGCAGTCCTAGACAGGGGACGAGCTATGGCTACACCTTC | CASSPRQGTSYGYTF
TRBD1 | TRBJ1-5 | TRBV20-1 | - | TGCAGTGCTGGACAGGCCCATCAGCCCCAGCATTTT | CSAGQAHQPQHF
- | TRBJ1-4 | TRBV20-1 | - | TGCAGTGCGAGACCGAGAGGAGTCGACGAAAAACTGTTTTTT | CSARPRGVDEKLFF
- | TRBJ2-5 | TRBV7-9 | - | TGTGCCAGCAGCATACTCGGCGTATTGGAGACCCAGTACTTC | CASSILGVLETQYF
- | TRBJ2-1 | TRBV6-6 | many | TGTGCCAGCAGTTACTCGAAATGGCAGGGGCACAATGAGCAGTTCTTC | CASSYSKWQGHNEQFF
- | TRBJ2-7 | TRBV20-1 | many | TGCAGTGCTAGAGCGGTGGCGGGATCGTCCTACGAGCAGTACTTC | CSARAVAGSSYEQYF
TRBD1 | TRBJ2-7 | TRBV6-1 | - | TGTGCCAGCAGCCCGACGGACAGGGGTACCTACGAGCGGTACTTC | CASSPTDRGTYERYF
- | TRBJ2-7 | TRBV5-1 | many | TGCGCCAGCAGCGCCACTACCGCAGGAACCTACGAGCAGTACTTC | CASSATTAGTYEQYF
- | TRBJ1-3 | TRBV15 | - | TGTGCCACCAGCAGAGATAAGGGCCGCAACTCTGGAAACACCATATATTTT | CATSRDKGRNSGNTIYF
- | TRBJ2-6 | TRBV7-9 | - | TGTGCCAGCAGCAGCAACAGGGTCGGGGCCAACGTCCTGACTTTC | CASSSNRVGANVLTF
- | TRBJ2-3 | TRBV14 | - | TGTGCCAGCAGCCAAGCGCAAGGGCGCACAGATACGCAGTATTTT | CASSQAQGRTDTQYF